This T cell receptor (beta chain) appears in the sequencing data of a study of T cell changes during pregnancy in multiple sclerosis. The trim removed 0 bases at V and 1 base at J, leaving 4 bases unmatched. Germline V gene data show CDR1 as LGHNA and CDR2 as YSLEER. The CDR3 loop spans 17 amino acids. The method was immunoSEQ multiplex PCR; TCRdb's version includes in-frame clones alone and lacks a portion of them. Of tens of thousands of clones listed, 85% to 90% were seen once; the top ten hold 4.5% to 5.5%. Sequencing used CD8+ T cells from peripheral blood mononuclear cells, obtained after pregnancy. The gene calls are TRBV4-3 and TRBJ2-1; 9 bases line up with TRBD2. The clonotype originates from a female donor with multiple sclerosis, enrolled in a pregnancy study. CDR3 sequence reads: CASSQEWAGGSYNEQFF. CDR3 nucleotide sequence: TGCGCCAGCAGCCAAGAGTGGGCGGGGGGGTCCTACAATGAGCAGTTCTTC.